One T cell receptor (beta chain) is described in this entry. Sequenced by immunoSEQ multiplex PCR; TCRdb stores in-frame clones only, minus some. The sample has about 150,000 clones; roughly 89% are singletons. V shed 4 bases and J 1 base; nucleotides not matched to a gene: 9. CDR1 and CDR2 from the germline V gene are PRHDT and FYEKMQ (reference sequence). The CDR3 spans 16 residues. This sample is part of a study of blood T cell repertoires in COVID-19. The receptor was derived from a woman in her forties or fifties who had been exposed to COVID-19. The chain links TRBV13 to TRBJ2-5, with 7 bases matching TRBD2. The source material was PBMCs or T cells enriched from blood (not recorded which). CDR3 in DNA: TGTGCCAGCAGCTCCGCGGTAGCGGGCCTCCAAGAGACCCAGTACTTC. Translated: CASSSAVAGLQETQYF. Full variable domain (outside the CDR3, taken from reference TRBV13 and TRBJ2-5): AAGVIQSPRHLIKEKRETATLKCYPIPRHDTVYWYQQGPGQDPQFLISFYEKMQSDKGSIPDRFSAQQFSDYHSELNMSSLELGDSALYFCASSSAVAGLQETQYFGPGTRLLVL.